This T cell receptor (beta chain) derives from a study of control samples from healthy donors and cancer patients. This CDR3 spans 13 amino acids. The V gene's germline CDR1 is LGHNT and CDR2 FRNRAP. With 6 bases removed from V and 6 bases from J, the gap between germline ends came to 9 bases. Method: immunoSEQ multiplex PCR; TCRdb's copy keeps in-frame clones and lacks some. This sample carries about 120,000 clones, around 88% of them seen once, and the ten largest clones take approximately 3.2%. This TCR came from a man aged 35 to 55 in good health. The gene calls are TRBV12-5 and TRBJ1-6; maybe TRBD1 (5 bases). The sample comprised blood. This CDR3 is CASGTAFNSPLHF. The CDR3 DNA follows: TGTGCTAGTGGGACAGCTTTTAATTCACCCCTCCACTTT.